Each of the 13 T cell receptor beta chains below was sequenced from the same sample in a study of neurological immune-mediated disorders. Each CDR3 protein is one row after TCRdb ran MiXCR on the 5' RACE reads. Here the sample spans about 66,000 distinct CDR3 sequences, less than 5.5% being singletons. Sequencing was carried out using PBMCs. The receptors here all came from a man aged 25 to 40 with multiple sclerosis.

This chain uses TRBV2 with TRBJ2-7; TRBD2 aligns across 12 bases. The junction had 1 base not matched to a gene; V was cut back by 4 bases and J by 0 bases. CDR3 length equals 15 residues. CDR1 is SNHLY, CDR2 FYNNEI, per germline. CDR3 protein: CASSGTSGVSYEQYF. CDR3 sequence (DNA): TGTGCCAGCAGTGGGACTAGCGGGGTCTCCTACGAGCAGTACTTC.

The V and J genes are TRBV27 and TRBJ1-1; no definite D call. This CDR3 contains 14 residues. Germline V gene sequence: CDR1 MNHEY, CDR2 SMNVEV (reference sequence). Trimming took 0 bases from V and 5 from J, leaving 10 bases between them. CDR3 residues: CASSLSPRGTEAFF. The CDR3, as DNA: TGTGCCAGCAGTTTATCCCCAAGAGGGACTGAAGCTTTCTTT.

This clonotype was recorded many times. The chain uses TRBV28 and TRBJ2-7, with no clear D. Trimming pared 5 bases from V and 3 bases from J, leaving 14 bases between. The germline gives CDR1 MDHEN, CDR2 SYDVKM. The CDR3 length is 14 residues. CDR3 region: CASSQPGFDYEQYF. CDR3 sequence (DNA): TGTGCCAGCAGTCAACCGGGTTTCGACTACGAGCAGTACTTC. Full variable domain (missing parts from reference TRBV28 and TRBJ2-7): DVKVTQSSRYLVKRTGEKVFLECVQDMDHENMFWYRQDPGLGLRLIYFSYDVKMKEKGDIPEGYSVSREKKERFSLILESASTNQTSMYLCASSQPGFDYEQYFGPGTRLTVT.

Many counts were recorded for this clonotype. V and J are TRBV20-1 and TRBJ2-1; a weak D match, TRBD2 (6 bases). The germline gives CDR1 DFQATT, CDR2 SNEGSKA (reference sequence). The CDR3 is 12 amino acids. Trimming took off 3 bases at V and 10 bases at J, with 13 bases between the two ends. The DNA of the CDR3 is TGCAGTGCTAGGGCGACTGGGAGGGAGCAGTTCTTC. This gives the protein CSARATGREQFF.

This clonotype was detected only a few times. The chain's CDR3 is CASTRTSGTQETQYF. CDR3 nucleotides: TGCGCCAGCACCCGGACTAGCGGAACCCAAGAGACCCAGTACTTC. This chain joins TRBV5-1 and TRBJ2-5, with 10 bases identical to TRBD2. This CDR3 has 15 amino acids. Per the germline V gene, CDR1 is SGHRS and CDR2 is YFSETQ. V dropped 6 bases and J dropped 1; count of bases not matched to a gene: 6.

The J gene is TRBJ2-7, the V gene TRBV4-1; a weak D match, TRBD1 (6 bases). CDR3 length: 15 amino acids. V lost 0 bases and J lost 3, with 12 bases in between. CDR1 and CDR2 from the germline V gene are MGHRA and YSYEKL. CDR3 loop: CASSQEGQGLYEQYF. DNA of the CDR3: TGCGCCAGCAGCCAAGAGGGCCAGGGGCTCTACGAGCAGTACTTC.

This clonotype was detected ten times or more. The rearrangement links TRBV12-3 or TRBV12-4 to TRBJ1-6; D call uncertain. The ends were cut back, 1 base at V and 10 bases at J, with 11 bases in the middle. The CDR3 extends over 14 amino acids. The CDR3 loop reads CASSLGGLDSPLHF. CDR3 nucleotides: TGTGCCAGCAGTTTAGGAGGGCTAGACTCACCCCTCCACTTT.

This clonotype has ten or more counts. The chain links TRBV5-5 to TRBJ1-2; maybe TRBD1 (6 bases). From germline, CDR1 is SGHKS and CDR2 YYEKEE (reference sequence). V lost 2 bases to trimming and J lost 2 bases, with 13 bases between them. This CDR3 is 15 amino acids long. In DNA, the CDR3 is TGTGCCAGCAGCTTAAATTCAGGGGCAAACTATGGCTACACCTTC. It specifies CASSLNSGANYGYTF.

This clonotype has ten or more counts. V usage is TRBV2 and J usage is TRBJ1-1; D is unclear. The CDR3 runs 10 residues. CDR1 is SNHLY, CDR2 FYNNEI, per germline. The V and J ends lost 8 bases and 6 bases respectively, with 7 bases between them. The CDR3 DNA is TGTGCCAGCGGATGGGCTGAAGCTTTCTTT. As protein: CASGWAEAFF.

This clonotype was found many times. The chain recombines TRBV9 with TRBJ2-3; 7 bases agree with TRBD1. V lost 1 base to trimming and J lost 4 bases; unmatched junction nucleotides: 3. Germline lookup yields CDR1 SGDLS and CDR2 YYNGEE. The CDR3 sequence is 14 residues long. The CDR3 loop is CASSVTGQPDTQYF. The CDR3 nucleotides read TGTGCCAGCAGCGTAACGGGACAGCCAGATACGCAGTATTTT.

This clonotype was seen repeatedly, ten times or more. The chain recombines TRBV28 with TRBJ2-3, with TRBD2 as a possible D gene (6 bases). CDR3 length equals 16 residues. Germline V gives CDR1 MDHEN, CDR2 SYDVKM. V gave up 2 bases and J gave up 5 bases, with 17 bases separating them. CDR3 bases: TGTGCCAGCAGTTTAGGCGCGGGGCCTGGTGTAGATACGCAGTATTTT. Translating gives CASSLGAGPGVDTQYF.

This clonotype showed up many times. This chain links TRBV12-3 or TRBV12-4 with TRBJ2-2; D is uncertain. The CDR3 totals 14 residues. V lost 8 bases, J lost 0 bases, and 10 bases lay in between. The CDR3 DNA reads TGTGCCAGCTCCACACGGCCGAACACCGGGGAGCTGTTTTTT. It is translated as CASSTRPNTGELFF.

This clonotype has a count of ten or more. J is TRBJ2-1 and V is TRBV24-1; 12 positions agree with TRBD1. The V segment lost 7 bases and the J segment 7 bases; nucleotides outside the gene matches: 7. CDR1 and CDR2 from the germline V gene are KGHDR and SFDVKD. This CDR3 region has 15 residues. CDR3 protein: CATSLGQGAVNEQFF. CDR3 nucleotides: TGTGCCACCAGCTTGGGACAGGGGGCCGTGAATGAGCAGTTCTTC.